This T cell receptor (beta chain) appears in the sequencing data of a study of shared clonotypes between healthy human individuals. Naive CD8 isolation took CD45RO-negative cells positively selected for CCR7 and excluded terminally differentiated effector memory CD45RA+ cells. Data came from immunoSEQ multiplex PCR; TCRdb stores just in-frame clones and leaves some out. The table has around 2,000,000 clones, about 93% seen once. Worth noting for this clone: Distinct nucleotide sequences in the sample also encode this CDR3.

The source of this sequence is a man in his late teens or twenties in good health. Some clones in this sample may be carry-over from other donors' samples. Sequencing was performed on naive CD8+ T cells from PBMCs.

The CDR3: CASSWGQSYEQYF. The CDR3 region has the DNA TGTGCCAGCAGTTGGGGACAGAGCTACGAGCAGTACTTC. The gene calls are TRBV27 and TRBJ2-7; 7 nucleotides line up with TRBD1. Germline V lookup: CDR1 MNHEY, CDR2 SMNVEV (reference sequence). The CDR3 consists of 13 residues. After removal of 4 bases from V and 3 bases from J, the junction contained 3 bases not matched to a gene.